This T cell receptor (beta chain) was sequenced for a study of beta chain features in type 1 diabetes (dated by TCRdb to 2017 to 2018). For the study in its entirety: Mean age, gender distribution, total cell number and subset yield did not differ between patients and healthy donors. A total of roughly 98,000,000 sorted cells were examined across all samples, and a strong correlation was observed between cell number per subset and RNA yield. In the study, recently diagnosed type 1 diabetes patients and matched healthy donors were compared on the TCRB repertoires of their sorted circulating CD4+ T cell subsets. Regulatory and stem cell-like memory subsets were isolated from only 8 patients and about eight healthy donors, whereas naive and central memory subsets came from all 30 or so donors. Study-wide findings and limitations: The naive, central memory and regulatory TCRB repertoires appeared to resemble one another more closely among patients than among healthy donors. Because small numbers of individuals were included in the HLA sub-analyses, any influence of HLA type on TCRB rearrangement was left unresolved. Shorter templates might be favored by PCR, yet because patient and control samples were amplified and corrected together, any such skew would affect both groups equally. Because cDNA was sequenced instead of genomic DNA, highly expressing activated cells could be over-represented, though the groups showed no difference in activation or CD3 levels. At VDJ recombination sites, type 1 diabetes patients had fewer insertions and more deleted nucleotides, which implies abnormalities in thymic rearrangement. In all four CD4+ subsets, TCRB CDR3 length was moderately but significantly shorter in type 1 diabetes patients.

Each donor gave one peripheral blood draw, averaging approximately 110 mL, which was collected into heparinised tubes. Naive, central memory, regulatory and stem cell-like memory CD4+ T cells were sorted on a BD FACSAria II using a panel including CD45RO, CCR7, CD25, CD127, CD95 and CD27. A purity above 98% was achieved for all sorted populations. PBMCs were isolated immediately by Lymphoprep density gradient centrifugation and stained directly without culture. To minimize batch effects, samples were stained and sorted in pairs, one healthy donor with one patient per experiment. The High Capacity cDNA Reverse Transcription Kit was used to reverse transcribe all of the isolated RNA, meaning that expressed TCRB transcripts were what got sequenced. Naive, central memory and regulatory T cell samples underwent deep immunoSEQ sequencing, averaging around 4 million total reads per sample. Sorted cells were lysed in RLT buffer and RNA was extracted with DNase-treated RNeasy Micro or Mini kits, depending on cell number. Each cell subset was processed on its own to prevent cross-contamination, while patient and healthy donor samples were processed together. Using the immunoSEQ multiplex PCR, TCRB sequences were amplified from cDNA into 87-bp fragments spanning the CDR3 region. Sequencing of the amplicons was done on the Illumina HiSeq platform. Under the source paper's analysis protocol: PCR bias was computationally corrected using synthetic template baselines, reads within Hamming distance 2 were collapsed, and singletons that could not be merged were discarded. Reads were aligned against IMGT to assign V, D and J genes, CDR3 length and insertions or deletions at six rearrangement sites. Within each subset, clonotype counts were normalized to sorted cell number, after which true diversity and Gini coefficients were computed with the tcR R package. The overlap coefficient, calculated on TCRB nucleotide sequences, was used to quantify repertoire sharing. Out-of-frame TCRB sequences from naive cells were analyzed to stand in for the pre-selection repertoire. This immuneACCESS table, as held by TCRdb, lists in-frame sequences with V and J called but not all clones. Of the missing ones, under half trace to an unresolved V gene in checked studies; the others have no known cause. V and J calls and clone size come straight from that table; D and trimming were deduced from the DNA. In this sample the table shows about 260,000 clones, roughly 22% of which occur a single time. 0.028% of the sample comes from the top ten.

On this clone itself: What antigen it recognizes has not been identified. Per-nucleotide qualities are absent, and no much larger clonotype sits a single base away.

V is reduced by 6 bases and J by 9 bases, leaving a spacing of 14 bases between them. The germline V gene (reference sequence) provides CDR1 LNHDA and CDR2 SQIVND. From cysteine to phenylalanine, the CDR3 is 12 amino acids long. This entry keeps only the CDR3 DNA: 36 bases, framed from base 1. This clonotype was obtained from a woman between 40 and 55 years old with type 1 diabetes. The sequence is built from TRBV19 and TRBJ1-2; no D gene call is confident. The specimen sequenced was naive CD4+ T cells from blood. In the paper's terms, the cell subset or site label means: true naive CD4+ T cells. The CDR3 protein is CASSRELKRYTF. The DNA reads as follows: TGTGCCAGTAGCCGAGAATTAAAACGCTACACCTTC.